This T cell receptor beta chain was sequenced during a study of blood T cell repertoires in COVID-19. Background on the study: COVID-19 samples, acute and convalescent, were from the United States, Italy and Spain.

This CDR3 is 18 amino acids long. In germline, CDR1 is LNHNV, CDR2 YYDKDF (reference sequence). V was shortened by 0 bases and J by 5 bases, with 22 bases between the two germline ends. This clone was seen a single time. Generated by immunoSEQ multiplex PCR, the TCRdb table keeps only in-frame clones and is missing some. The sample records fewer than 200,000 clones, 65% to 90% being singletons. The chain has TRBV15 and TRBJ1-1, with D tentatively TRBD1 (5 bases). The sequence derives from a man in his forties or fifties who had recovered from COVID-19. Sequencing was carried out using PBMCs or T cells enriched from blood (not recorded which). This CDR3 is CATSRDLYVSRAGTEAFF. DNA of the CDR3: TGTGCCACCAGCAGAGATCTTTATGTGAGCAGGGCGGGAACTGAAGCTTTCTTT.